These 21 T cell receptor beta chains were sequenced from one sample in a study of blood T cells in healthy people across ages. A sample-barcoded 5' primer and a J-beta primer mix were used in a second PCR of roughly 7 to 11 cycles. TCRdb processed the 5' RACE reads anew with MiXCR; each CDR3 protein has one entry. The sample has around 1,000,000 distinct CDR3 sequences, about 25% seen once. The same sample was also studied in work on T cells of mothers and their children.

The sequencing input was blood. The receptors were sampled from a girl aged 2 to 9 in good health.

The CDR3 nucleotides read TGTGCCAGCAGTCCAGGCGGGCCAGTTACCTACGAGCAGTACTTC. It yields the protein CASSPGGPVTYEQYF. This chain connects TRBV28 to TRBJ2-7; D might be TRBD2 (5 bases). The CDR3 has 15 residues. Germline loops: CDR1 MDHEN, CDR2 SYDVKM. The V and J ends lost 5 bases and 2 bases respectively, with 16 bases between them.

CDR3 region: CASSPGGANEQFF. In DNA form, the CDR3 reads TGTGCCAGCTCACCGGGCGGGGCTAATGAGCAGTTCTTC. The rearrangement links TRBV18 to TRBJ2-1, with D perhaps TRBD2 (6 bases). This CDR3 comprises 13 residues. Deletions cut 3 bases from V and 7 bases from J, with 10 bases between. The germline CDR1 and CDR2 sequences are KGHSH and LQKENI.

This clonotype came up a few times. This rearrangement joins TRBV12-3 or TRBV12-4 to TRBJ2-5; 7 bases map to TRBD1. This CDR3 region has 14 residues. Trimming cost V 5 bases and J 1 base; bases outside gene matches: 4. CDR3 in amino acids: CASSPHRGQETQYF. CDR3 in DNA: TGTGCCAGCAGTCCCCACAGGGGCCAAGAGACCCAGTACTTC.

This chain's CDR3 is CASSLVGYSQETQYF. The CDR3 DNA is TGTGCCAGCAGCTTAGTAGGGTACTCCCAAGAGACCCAGTACTTC. The chain links TRBV7-9 to TRBJ2-5, with D uncertain. Germline V gene lookup returns CDR1 SEHNR and CDR2 FQNEAQ (reference sequence). V gave up 1 base and J gave up 1 base, with 10 bases separating them. The CDR3 length is 15 residues.

As regards this clonotype: At one boundary the junction diverges from the germline segment, which might be a read error. The V and J genes are TRBV13 and TRBJ1-2; no definite D call. The CDR3 totals 14 residues. Germline assignment: CDR1 PRHDT and CDR2 FYEKMQ (reference sequence). This chain's CDR3 is CASSSYQELYGYTF. CDR3 DNA sequence: TGTGCCAGTAGCTCCTACCAGGAGCTCTATGGCTACACCTTC. The full variable domain, with the rest looked up from reference TRBV13 and TRBJ1-2, is AAGVIQSPRHLIKEKRETATLKCYPIPRHDTVYWYQQGPGQDPQFLISFYEKMQSDKGSIPDRFSAQQFSDYHSELNMSSLELGDSALYFCASSSYQELYGYTFGSGTRLTVV.

The chain is built from TRBV20-1 and TRBJ2-2; no reliable D call. Germline lookup yields CDR1 DFQATT and CDR2 SNEGSKA (reference sequence). This CDR3 has 13 amino acids. The germline V and J ends were trimmed by 4 bases and 1 base, with 7 bases remaining between them. CDR3 in DNA: TGCAGTGCTACGGACGGGAACACCGGGGAGCTGTTTTTT. Encoded protein: CSATDGNTGELFF.

The table lists this clonotype with a few counts. The V call is TRBV29-1, the J call TRBJ2-1; 8 positions match TRBD1. Germline trimming cut 4 bases from V and 9 bases from J; bases unmatched to any gene: 11. The germline gives CDR1 SQVTM, CDR2 ANQGSEA. CDR3 length: 14 residues. CDR3 region: CSVAVGQGAFEQFF. CDR3 DNA sequence: TGCAGCGTTGCTGTTGGGCAGGGGGCTTTTGAGCAGTTCTTC.

The chain has TRBV12-3 or TRBV12-4 and TRBJ2-1, with unresolved D. V lost 3 bases and J lost 13, with 13 bases in between. This CDR3 has 12 residues. CDR3: CASSFRGFEQFF. The CDR3 region has the DNA TGTGCCAGCAGTTTTAGAGGTTTCGAACAGTTCTTC.

This clonotype was recorded a few times. The CDR3 region has the DNA TGTGCCAGCAGTGAGGGAGTAGCGGAGCCCTACGAGCAGTACTTC. Protein sequence: CASSEGVAEPYEQYF. The chain has TRBV2 and TRBJ2-7, with TRBD2 as a possible D gene (6 bases). Trimming took off 3 bases at V and 2 bases at J, with 14 bases between the two ends. Germline V CDR1 and CDR2: SNHLY, FYNNEI. CDR3 size: 15 residues.

The CDR3 spells CASSLTAVQETQYF. CDR3 DNA: TGTGCCAGCAGTTTAACGGCAGTCCAAGAGACCCAGTACTTC. V is TRBV28 and J is TRBJ2-5; D unresolved. There are 14 residues in the CDR3. In germline, CDR1 is MDHEN, CDR2 SYDVKM. The V end lost 2 bases, the J end lost 1 base, and 8 bases lay between the germline ends.

This clonotype came up a few times. The V and J genes are TRBV29-1 and TRBJ2-5; TRBD1 matches 7 bases. The V and J ends lost 5 bases and 2 bases, in that order; junction bases with no gene match: 2. The germline CDR1 and CDR2 sequences are SQVTM and ANQGSEA. This CDR3 is built from 12 residues. The CDR3 DNA sequence: TGCAGCGTTTCGGGACAGCAAGAGACCCAGTACTTC. Translation gives CSVSGQQETQYF.

This clonotype was observed a handful of times. This chain links TRBV11-3 with TRBJ2-5; 16 nucleotides match TRBD2. V shed 6 bases and J 7 bases; nucleotides not matched to a gene: 8. CDR3 length: 16 amino acids. Germline CDR1 SGHNT, CDR2 YENEEA. CDR3 nucleotides: TGTGCCAGCAGTCAGGGACTAGCGGGGGGGAGAGGGACCCAGTACTTC. This encodes CASSQGLAGGRGTQYF.

This clonotype has a handful of counts. The rearrangement links TRBV2 to TRBJ2-6; 7 bases are shared with TRBD1. CDR3 length: 18 residues. V was pared by 7 bases and J by 1 base, with 13 bases of the junction left unmatched. The germline gives CDR1 SNHLY, CDR2 FYNNEI. The DNA of the CDR3 is TGTGCCAGCATCAAGGGGGCGAGCGGTTTATCTGGGGCCAACGTCCTGACTTTC. Translation: CASIKGASGLSGANVLTF.

This clonotype was seen a few times. The rearrangement uses TRBV12-3 or TRBV12-4 and TRBJ1-2, with D uncertain. The CDR3 consists of 15 residues. V lost 2 bases and J 1 base, leaving 11 bases between the germline ends. CDR3 amino acids: CASSLLPGGNYGYTF. DNA for the CDR3: TGTGCCAGCAGTTTACTGCCAGGAGGTAACTATGGCTACACCTTC.

This clonotype has more than one count but fewer than ten. In DNA form, the CDR3 reads TGTGCCAGCTCATCATGGGACAGCCAAGGTGAAGCTTTCTTT. It is translated as CASSSWDSQGEAFF. This sequence joins TRBV18 and TRBJ1-1, with 7 bases identical to TRBD1. J was trimmed by 7 bases and V by 5 bases; bases with no gene match: 10. The length of the CDR3 is 14 residues. Germline values: CDR1 KGHSH, CDR2 LQKENI.

This rearrangement joins TRBV28 to TRBJ1-5, with D tentatively TRBD1 (5 bases). The V and J ends lost 2 bases and 7 bases respectively, with 15 bases between them. From germline, CDR1 is MDHEN and CDR2 SYDVKM. CDR3 length: 15 residues. The CDR3, as DNA: TGTGCCAGCAGTTTAACCATCCAGGGTTGGCAGCCCCAGCATTTT. Protein sequence: CASSLTIQGWQPQHF.

The chain has TRBV4-1 and TRBJ2-5; TRBD1 aligns across 8 bases. This CDR3 region has 14 residues. The J segment lost 5 bases and the V segment lost 5 bases, leaving 7 bases of the junction unmatched. From germline, CDR1 is MGHRA and CDR2 YSYEKL. CDR3 protein: CASSSQGVEETQYF. CDR3 DNA sequence: TGCGCCAGCAGCTCACAGGGGGTGGAGGAGACCCAGTACTTC.

This chain connects TRBV7-9 to TRBJ2-7; 7 bases align to TRBD2. Germline V gene sequence: CDR1 SEHNR, CDR2 FQNEAQ (reference sequence). The CDR3 has 13 residues. Unmatched junction bases numbered 8, after V lost 5 bases and J lost 7 bases. Here the CDR3 DNA reads TGTGCCAGCAGCAAGAGCGGGATAGGGGAGCAGTACTTC. It yields the protein CASSKSGIGEQYF.

CDR3 nucleotide sequence: TGTGCCAGCAGTGGGACGGCTAGCTCTGGGGCCAACGTCCTGACTTTC. Protein product: CASSGTASSGANVLTF. This rearrangement joins TRBV25-1 to TRBJ2-6; D not certain. V gave up 4 bases and J gave up 0 bases, with 10 bases separating them. The CDR3 runs to 16 residues. Germline V gene sequence: CDR1 MGHDK, CDR2 SYGVNS.

The gene calls are TRBV2 and TRBJ2-5, with 16 bases that match TRBD2. The ends lost 9 bases at V and 1 base at J; junction bases unmatched: 2. CDR3 length equals 15 residues. The germline gives CDR1 SNHLY, CDR2 FYNNEI. CDR3 nucleotides: TGTGCCAGAGGGACTAGCGGGGGGGCCCAAGAGACCCAGTACTTC. It specifies CARGTSGGAQETQYF. The whole variable domain, filled in from reference TRBV2 and TRBJ2-5, reads EPEVTQTPSHQVTQMGQEVILRCVPISNHLYFYWYRQILGQKVEFLVSFYNNEISEKSEIFDDQFSVERPDGSNFTLKIRSTKLEDSAMYFCARGTSGGAQETQYFGPGTRLLVL.

The chain links TRBV6-2 or TRBV6-3 to TRBJ2-7; D is uncertain. CDR1 MNHEY and CDR2 SVGEGT come from the germline V gene. The CDR3 extends over 16 amino acids. Deletions cut 2 bases from V and 0 bases from J, with 14 bases between. The CDR3, as DNA: TGTGCCAGCAGTTACCCGACTGGAATGTTCTCCTACGAGCAGTACTTC. Translation: CASSYPTGMFSYEQYF.